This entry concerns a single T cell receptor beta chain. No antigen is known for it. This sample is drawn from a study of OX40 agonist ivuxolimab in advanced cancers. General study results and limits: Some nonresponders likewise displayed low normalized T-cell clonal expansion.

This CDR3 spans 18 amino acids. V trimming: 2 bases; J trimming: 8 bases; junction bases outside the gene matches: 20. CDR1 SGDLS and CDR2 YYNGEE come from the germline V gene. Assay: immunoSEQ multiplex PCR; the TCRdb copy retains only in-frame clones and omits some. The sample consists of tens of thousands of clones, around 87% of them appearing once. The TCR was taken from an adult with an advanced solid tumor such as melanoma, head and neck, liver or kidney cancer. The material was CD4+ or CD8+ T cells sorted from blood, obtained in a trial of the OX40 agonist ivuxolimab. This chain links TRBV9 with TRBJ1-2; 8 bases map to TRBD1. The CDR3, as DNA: TGTGCCAGCAGCGTGGCTTCCAGGGGGCGCACGGCCCGTGCCGGCTACACCTTC. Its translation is CASSVASRGRTARAGYTF.